These 10 T cell receptor beta chains were sequenced from one sample in a study of blood T cell repertoires in COVID-19. Data came from immunoSEQ multiplex PCR; TCRdb stores just in-frame clones and leaves some out. The table records 300,000 to 400,000 clones, about 87% of them present only once. The sample consisted of peripheral blood. The receptors derive from a woman between 50 and 59 years old who had recovered from COVID-19.

This clone was found a few times. V is TRBV24-1 and J is TRBJ1-1; 9 bases agree with TRBD1. The junction had 15 bases not matched to a gene; V was cut back by 0 bases and J by 5 bases. CDR1 and CDR2 (germline): KGHDR, SFDVKD. CDR3 length: 19 amino acids. For the CDR3, the DNA is TGTGCCACCAGTGATTTGCGCCTGGGACAGGGTAGGAATTGTACTGAAGCTTTCTTT. Residues: CATSDLRLGQGRNCTEAFF.

The CDR3 sequence: CASSLELRETQYF. CDR3 DNA sequence: TGCGCCAGCAGCTTGGAACTGCGTGAGACCCAGTACTTC. The chain recombines TRBV5-1 with TRBJ2-5, with no clear D. V was shortened by 0 bases and J by 5 bases, with 8 bases between the two germline ends. The germline gives CDR1 SGHRS, CDR2 YFSETQ. The CDR3 covers 13 residues.

V gene TRBV27 combines with J gene TRBJ1-2, with 8 bases aligning to TRBD1. CDR3 length equals 15 residues. The germline gives CDR1 MNHEY, CDR2 SMNVEV (reference sequence). The V segment lost 5 bases and the J segment 4 bases; nucleotides outside the gene matches: 9. CDR3 coding DNA: TGTGCCAGCAGTAACCCCGGGACAGGCGTCTATGGCTACACCTTC. Protein product: CASSNPGTGVYGYTF.

The chain carries TRBV6-5 and TRBJ1-1, with D possibly being TRBD1 (5 bases). The germline V gene encodes CDR1 MNHEY and CDR2 SVGAGI. V was clipped by 0 bases and J by 3 bases, with 11 bases between them. CDR3 length: 15 residues. The CDR3 region has the DNA TGTGCCAGCAGTTACTCGATCAGGGCCCACACTGAAGCTTTCTTT. It yields the protein CASSYSIRAHTEAFF.

This chain connects TRBV5-1 to TRBJ1-4; D is uncertain. V was clipped by 5 bases and J by 8 bases, with 13 bases between them. The CDR3 length is 13 residues. Germline V lookup: CDR1 SGHRS, CDR2 YFSETQ. The CDR3 region has the DNA TGCGCCAGCAGTCCATGGGCCCAAGAAAAACTGTTTTTT. Translation: CASSPWAQEKLFF.

This clone was picked up one time. The chain recombines TRBV5-1 with TRBJ2-7, with 8 nucleotides matching TRBD1. V was clipped by 4 bases and J by 2 bases; unmatched bases: 8. This CDR3 region has 15 residues. Looked up from germline, CDR1 is SGHRS and CDR2 is YFSETQ. The CDR3 nucleotides read TGCGCCAGCAGCCGTCAGGGGGCACGGGCCTACGAGCAGTACTTC. Translation gives CASSRQGARAYEQYF. The whole variable domain, filled in from reference TRBV5-1 and TRBJ2-7, reads KAGVTQTPRYLIKTRGQQVTLSCSPISGHRSVSWYQQTPGQGLQFLFEYFSETQRNKGNFPGRFSGRQFSNSRSEMNVSTLELGDSALYLCASSRQGARAYEQYFGPGTRLTVT.

The chain links TRBV7-9 to TRBJ2-2, with 10 bases lining up with TRBD1. The CDR3 runs to 16 residues. Looked up from germline, CDR1 is SEHNR and CDR2 is FQNEAQ (reference sequence). The trim removed 5 bases at V and 5 bases at J, leaving 8 bases unmatched. The CDR3 nucleotides read TGTGCCAGCAGCCGACGGGACAGGGGTTTTACCGGGGAGCTGTTTTTT. Its translation is CASSRRDRGFTGELFF.

V gene TRBV28 combines with J gene TRBJ1-4; D gene ambiguous. Trimming left V 2 bases short and J 0 bases short, with 7 bases between. CDR3 length: 15 amino acids. The V gene's germline CDR1 is MDHEN and CDR2 SYDVKM. In DNA form, the CDR3 reads TGTGCCAGCAGTTTAATGCAGGCAACTAATGAAAAACTGTTTTTT. This encodes CASSLMQATNEKLFF. Full variable domain (rest looked up from reference TRBV28 and TRBJ1-4): DVKVTQSSRYLVKRTGEKVFLECVQDMDHENMFWYRQDPGLGLRLIYFSYDVKMKEKGDIPEGYSVSREKKERFSLILESASTNQTSMYLCASSLMQATNEKLFFGSGTQLSVL.

The CDR3 DNA follows: TGTGCCAGCAGCCACCCGGGACAGCGGAAATACTATGGCTACACCTTC. Protein: CASSHPGQRKYYGYTF. This rearrangement joins TRBV11-3 to TRBJ1-2, with 7 bases fitting TRBD1. V was clipped by 5 bases and J by 3 bases; unmatched bases: 12. Germline assignment: CDR1 SGHNT and CDR2 YENEEA. There are 16 residues in the CDR3.

The chain recombines TRBV27 with TRBJ2-1; 9 bases fit TRBD2. The ends lost 6 bases at V and 4 bases at J; junction bases unmatched: 13. The germline gives CDR1 MNHEY, CDR2 SMNVEV (reference sequence). The CDR3 is made up of 17 amino acids. In nucleotides, the CDR3 is TGTGCCAGCAGCATATCACTAGCGGGTGTAAGGTACAATGAGCAGTTCTTC. This sequence encodes CASSISLAGVRYNEQFF.